This TCR beta chain was found in a study of CDR3 diversity in severe acne (dated by TCRdb to the late 2010s). Including the terminal cysteine and phenylalanine, the CDR3 comprises 16 residues. The CDR3 DNA has 48 bases and is translated from base 1. CDR1 and CDR2 were assigned from the germline V gene (reference sequence) as DFQATT and SNEGSKA. V lost 3 bases and J lost 10 bases; the stretch between them is 25 bases long. Library preparation was by PCR. The sequencer was an Illumina HiSeq 2000. TCRdb trimmed the raw reads at Q25, called clones with MiXCR and kept productive beta chains. Rows merge per CDR3 protein into single entries with the most common DNA and genes. The sample records under 100,000 distinct CDR3 sequences, 45% to 50% of which are singletons. The top ten clones comprise about a tenth of the sample. Concerning this clonotype itself: There is no known antigen for this receptor. No much larger clonotype is one base removed from it; base qualities were not supplied.

The sequence joins TRBV20-1 to TRBJ2-1; the D gene is possibly TRBD1, with 5 bases matching. This clonotype was obtained from a male donor in good health, serving as a control. The specimen was blood. CDR3 loop: CSARGAGSGWPHEQFF. The DNA reads as follows: TGCAGTGCTAGGGGTGCCGGGTCAGGGTGGCCCCACGAGCAGTTCTTC.